This TCR beta chain was profiled in a study of shared clonotypes between healthy human individuals. The protocol was immunoSEQ multiplex PCR, while the TCRdb copy is restricted to in-frame clones and leaves out a portion. The sample gives about 1 million clones, 75% of which show up once; about 1.5% is in the top ten. The CDR3 extends over 13 amino acids. Germline V gene sequence: CDR1 MNHEY, CDR2 SVGAGI. V lost 11 bases, J lost 4 bases, and 18 bases lay in between. Study-level findings and limits: Richness estimates generally favored naive over memory subsets. A reduction in generation probabilities was seen for non-shared clonotypes relative to those shared by all four donors.

Worth noting for this clone: The antigen remains unidentified.

Those who donated, Caucasian adults without exception, all lived in Nashville, Tennessee. A split of CD4+ cells into CD45RA+ naive and CD45RA-negative memory subsets was performed. The V gene is TRBV6-5, the J gene TRBJ2-7; possible D gene TRBD2, 6 bases. The clonotype comes from a man younger than 35 in good health. What was sequenced was memory CD4+ T cells sorted from blood. Described subset: CD45RA-negative fraction. The CDR3 nucleotides read TGTGCCGTCGGCCGGGGACTCCAATACGAGCAGTACTTC. The encoded protein is CAVGRGLQYEQYF.